This T cell receptor (beta chain) appears in the sequencing data of a study of control samples from healthy donors and cancer patients. Profiled with immunoSEQ multiplex PCR; TCRdb holds only in-frame clones, not every one. The sample includes 65,000 to 95,000 clones, about 90% of them seen just once. The CDR3 is 16 amino acids. Germline trimming cut 2 bases from V and 5 bases from J; bases unmatched to any gene: 10. Germline V gene data show CDR1 as SNHLY and CDR2 as FYNNEI. The sample holds one count of this clone. The rearrangement joins TRBV2 to TRBJ1-2; 8 bases are a match to TRBD1. Sequences were obtained from blood. This sequence originates from a man aged 50 or older in good health. CDR3 residues: CASSETRQGNSYGYTF. CDR3 DNA sequence: TGTGCCAGCAGTGAAACAAGACAGGGGAACTCTTATGGCTACACCTTC.